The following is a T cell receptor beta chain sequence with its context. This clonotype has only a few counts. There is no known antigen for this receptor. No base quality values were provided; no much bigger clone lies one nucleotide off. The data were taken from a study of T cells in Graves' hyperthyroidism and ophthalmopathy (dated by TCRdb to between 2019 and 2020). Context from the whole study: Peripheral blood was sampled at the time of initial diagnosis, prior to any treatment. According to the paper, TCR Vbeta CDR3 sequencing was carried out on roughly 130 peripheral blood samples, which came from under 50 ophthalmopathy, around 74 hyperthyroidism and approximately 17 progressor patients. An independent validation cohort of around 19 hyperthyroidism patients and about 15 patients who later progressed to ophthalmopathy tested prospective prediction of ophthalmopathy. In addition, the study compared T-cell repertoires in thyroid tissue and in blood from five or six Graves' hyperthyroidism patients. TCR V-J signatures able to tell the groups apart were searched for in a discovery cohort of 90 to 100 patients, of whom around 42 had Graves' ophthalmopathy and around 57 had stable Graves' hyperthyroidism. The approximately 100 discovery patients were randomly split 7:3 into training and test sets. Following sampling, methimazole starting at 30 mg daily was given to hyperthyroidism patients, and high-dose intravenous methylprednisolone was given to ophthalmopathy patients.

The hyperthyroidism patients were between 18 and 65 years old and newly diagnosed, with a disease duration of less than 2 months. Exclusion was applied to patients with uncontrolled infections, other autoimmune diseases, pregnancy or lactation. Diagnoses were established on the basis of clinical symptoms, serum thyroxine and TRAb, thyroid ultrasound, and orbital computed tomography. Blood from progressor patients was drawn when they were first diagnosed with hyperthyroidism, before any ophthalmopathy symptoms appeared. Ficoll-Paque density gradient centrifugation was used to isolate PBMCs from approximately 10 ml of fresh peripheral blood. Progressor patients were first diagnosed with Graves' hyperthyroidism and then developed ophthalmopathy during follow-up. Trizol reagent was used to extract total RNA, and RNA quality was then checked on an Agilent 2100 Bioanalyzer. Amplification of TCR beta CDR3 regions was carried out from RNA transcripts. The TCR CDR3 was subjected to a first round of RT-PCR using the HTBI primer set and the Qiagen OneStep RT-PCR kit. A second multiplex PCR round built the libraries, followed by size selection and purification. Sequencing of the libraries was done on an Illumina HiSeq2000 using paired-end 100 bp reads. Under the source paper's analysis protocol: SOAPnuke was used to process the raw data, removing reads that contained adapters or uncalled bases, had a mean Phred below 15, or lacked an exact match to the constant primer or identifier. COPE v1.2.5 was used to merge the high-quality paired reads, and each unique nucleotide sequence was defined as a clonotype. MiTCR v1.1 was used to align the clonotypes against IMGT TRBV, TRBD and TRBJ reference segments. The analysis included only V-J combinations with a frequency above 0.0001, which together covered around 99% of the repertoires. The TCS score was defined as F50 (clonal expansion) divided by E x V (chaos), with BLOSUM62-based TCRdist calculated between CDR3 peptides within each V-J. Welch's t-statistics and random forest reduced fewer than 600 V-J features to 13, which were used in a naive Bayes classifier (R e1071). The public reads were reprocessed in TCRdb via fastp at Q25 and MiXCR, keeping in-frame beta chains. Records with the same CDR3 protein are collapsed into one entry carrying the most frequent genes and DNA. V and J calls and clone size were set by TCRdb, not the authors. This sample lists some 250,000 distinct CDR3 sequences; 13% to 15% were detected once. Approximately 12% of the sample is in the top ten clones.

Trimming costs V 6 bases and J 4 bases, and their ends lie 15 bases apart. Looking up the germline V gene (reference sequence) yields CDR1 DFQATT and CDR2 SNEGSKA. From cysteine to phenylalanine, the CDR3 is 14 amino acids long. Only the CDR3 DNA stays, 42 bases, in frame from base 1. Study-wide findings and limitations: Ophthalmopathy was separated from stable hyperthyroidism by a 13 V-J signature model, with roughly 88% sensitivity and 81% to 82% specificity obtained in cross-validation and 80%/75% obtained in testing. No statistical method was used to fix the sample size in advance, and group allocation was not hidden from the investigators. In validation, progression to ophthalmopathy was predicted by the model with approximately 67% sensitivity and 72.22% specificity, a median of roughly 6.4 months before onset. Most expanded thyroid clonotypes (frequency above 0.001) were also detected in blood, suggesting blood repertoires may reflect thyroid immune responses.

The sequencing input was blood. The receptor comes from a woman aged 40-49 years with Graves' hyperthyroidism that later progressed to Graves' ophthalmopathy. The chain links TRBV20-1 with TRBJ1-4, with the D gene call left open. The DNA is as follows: TGCAGTGCGGGAAGGGCAACCTTTAATGAAAAACTGTTTTTT. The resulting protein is CSAGRATFNEKLFF.